This T cell receptor beta chain was recovered during a study of T cell responses to AZD1222 COVID-19 vaccine. Whole-study context: The analysis combined second doses at about 4 or about 12 weeks.

Comment on this clone: Its matching antigen is unknown.

Assay: immunoSEQ multiplex PCR; the TCRdb copy retains only in-frame clones and omits some. Of about 110,000 clones in the sample, around 89% were seen once. Study results and caveats: Samples come after the peak T cell response, not at day 14. Spike as a whole was targeted by vaccine-associated CD4 TCRs, dominant at 160-218 and 743-854. Only 5 or 6 people who got AZD1222 tested seropositive at baseline.

CDR3 size: 13 residues. The germline V gene has CDR1 MNHEY and CDR2 SVGAGI. J lost 6 bases, V lost 6 bases, and 5 bases had no gene match. The sample was peripheral blood, taken on day 0 of AZD1222 vaccination. This chain joins TRBV6-5 and TRBJ1-2; 9 bases line up with TRBD1. This sequence originates from an adult in good health. In DNA form, the CDR3 reads TGTGCCAGCAGGGCGACAGGGGGTAATGGCTACACCTTC. Translating gives CASRATGGNGYTF.